This TCR beta chain stems from a study of shared clonotypes between healthy human individuals. Study details: The donor pool was made up of two women and a few men aged 18 to 49.

Details on this clone: Its antigen is as yet unknown.

Germline-derived CDR1 and CDR2 are WNHNN and SYGVQD (reference sequence). Losses at the gene ends were 8 bases for V and 3 bases for J; bases not matched to a gene: 9. This CDR3 is built from 15 residues. Study conclusions and caveats: The small donor group covered limited genetic and exposure diversity. It was observed that roughly 5% of naive CD4 clonotypes were shared across several donors.

The naive CD8 population came from CD45RO-negative cells selected for CCR7, without terminally differentiated effector memory CD45RA+ cells. Assay used: immunoSEQ multiplex PCR; TCRdb lists only in-frame clones, some missing. The sample holds some 580,000 clones, more than 95% seen once. The sequence came from a man between 25 and 39 years old in good health. The source material was naive CD8+ T cells sorted from blood. This chain links TRBV10-1 with TRBJ2-1; 8 bases are shared with TRBD2. For the CDR3, the DNA is TGCGCCAGCGCTCTGGGTACTAGCGGCTACAATGAGCAGTTCTTC. Translating it yields CASALGTSGYNEQFF.